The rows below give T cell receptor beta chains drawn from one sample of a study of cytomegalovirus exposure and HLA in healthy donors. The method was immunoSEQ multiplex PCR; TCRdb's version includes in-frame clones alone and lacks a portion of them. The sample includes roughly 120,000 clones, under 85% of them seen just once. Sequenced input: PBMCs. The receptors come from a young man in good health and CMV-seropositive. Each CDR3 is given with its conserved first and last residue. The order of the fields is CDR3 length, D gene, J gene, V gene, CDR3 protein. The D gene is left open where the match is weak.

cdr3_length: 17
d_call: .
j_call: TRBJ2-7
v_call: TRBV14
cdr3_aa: CASSLGVRRETLNEQYF

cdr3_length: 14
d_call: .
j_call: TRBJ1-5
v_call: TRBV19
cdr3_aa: CASKIGSINQPQHF

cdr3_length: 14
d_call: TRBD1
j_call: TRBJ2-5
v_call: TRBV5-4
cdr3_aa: CASSTPDRQETQYF

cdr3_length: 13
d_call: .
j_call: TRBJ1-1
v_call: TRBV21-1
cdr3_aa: CASSNRGCSEAFF

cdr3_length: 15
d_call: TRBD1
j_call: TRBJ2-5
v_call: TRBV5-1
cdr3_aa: CASSTGQGYQETQYF

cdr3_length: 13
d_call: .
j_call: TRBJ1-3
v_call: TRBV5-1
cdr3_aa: CASSLETGNTIYF

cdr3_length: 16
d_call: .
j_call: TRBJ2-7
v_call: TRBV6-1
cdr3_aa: CASSDPSGLASYEQYF

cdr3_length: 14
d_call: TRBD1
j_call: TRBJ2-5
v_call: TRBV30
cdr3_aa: CASTRQGAGETQYF

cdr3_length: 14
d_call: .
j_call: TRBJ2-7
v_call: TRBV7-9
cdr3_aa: CASGTVRSSYEQYF

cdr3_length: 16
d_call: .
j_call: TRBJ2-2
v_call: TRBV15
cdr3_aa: CATSRDVGAGTGELFF

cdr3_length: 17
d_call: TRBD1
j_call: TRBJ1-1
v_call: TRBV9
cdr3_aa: CASRAGTGGLMNTEAFF

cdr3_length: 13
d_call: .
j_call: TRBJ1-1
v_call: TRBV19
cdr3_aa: CASSMTVNTEAFF

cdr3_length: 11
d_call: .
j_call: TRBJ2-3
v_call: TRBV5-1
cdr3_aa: CASSLTDTQYF

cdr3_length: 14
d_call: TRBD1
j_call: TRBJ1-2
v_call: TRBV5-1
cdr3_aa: CASSYWTGGNGYTF

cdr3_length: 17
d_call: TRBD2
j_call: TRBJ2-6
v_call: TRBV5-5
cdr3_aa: CASSLSPGGRGANGLTF

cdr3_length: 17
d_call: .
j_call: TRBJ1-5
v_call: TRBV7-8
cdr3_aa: CASSLKTVRYINQPQHF

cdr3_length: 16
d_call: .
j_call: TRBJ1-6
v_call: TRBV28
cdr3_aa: CASSFLPSSYNSPLHF

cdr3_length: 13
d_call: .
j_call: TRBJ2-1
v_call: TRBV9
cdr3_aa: CASSVGLVNEQFF

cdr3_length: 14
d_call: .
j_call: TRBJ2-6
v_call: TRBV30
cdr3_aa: CAQGWSSGANGLTF

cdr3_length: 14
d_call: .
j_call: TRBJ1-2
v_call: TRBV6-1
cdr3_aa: CASRGQASTYGYTF

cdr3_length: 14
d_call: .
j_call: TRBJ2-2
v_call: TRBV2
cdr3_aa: CASRKRSNTGELFF

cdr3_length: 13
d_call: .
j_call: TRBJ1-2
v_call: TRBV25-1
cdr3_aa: CATGGGARDGYTF

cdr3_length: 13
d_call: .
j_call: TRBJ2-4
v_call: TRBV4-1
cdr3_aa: CASSQVGAHSQYF

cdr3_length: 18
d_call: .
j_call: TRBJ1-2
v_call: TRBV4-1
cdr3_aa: CASSQAIPSDRTLYGYTF

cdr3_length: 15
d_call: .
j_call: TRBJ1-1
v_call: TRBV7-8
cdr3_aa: CASFPGGEVNTEAFF

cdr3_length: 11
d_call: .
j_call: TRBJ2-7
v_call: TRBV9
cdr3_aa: CASSDHNEQYF

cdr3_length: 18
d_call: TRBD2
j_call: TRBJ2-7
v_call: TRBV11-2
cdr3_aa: CASSLHARLAGDRYEQYF

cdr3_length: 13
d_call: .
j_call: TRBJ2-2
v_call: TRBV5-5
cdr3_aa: CANGEPDTGELFF

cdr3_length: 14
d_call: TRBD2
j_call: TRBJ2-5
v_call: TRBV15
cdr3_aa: CATSSRGGEETQYF

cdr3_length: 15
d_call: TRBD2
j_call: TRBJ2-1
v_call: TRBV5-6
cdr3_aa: CASSLGLAGYNEQFF

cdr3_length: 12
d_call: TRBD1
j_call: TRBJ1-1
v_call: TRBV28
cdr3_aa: CASAPDRGKAFF

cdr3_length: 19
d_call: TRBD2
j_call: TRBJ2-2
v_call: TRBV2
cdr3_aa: CATFSRTSGRFQNTGELFF

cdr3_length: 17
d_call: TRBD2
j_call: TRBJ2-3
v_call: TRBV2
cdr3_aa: CASRGGLAGGDRDTQYF

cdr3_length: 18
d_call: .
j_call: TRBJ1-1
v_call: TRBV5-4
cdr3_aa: CASSLGFGGKLGDTEAFF

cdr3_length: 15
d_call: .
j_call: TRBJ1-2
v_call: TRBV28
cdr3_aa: CASSLPGQSWYGYTF

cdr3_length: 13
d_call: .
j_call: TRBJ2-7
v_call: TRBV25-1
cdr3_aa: CARYRQVSYEQYF

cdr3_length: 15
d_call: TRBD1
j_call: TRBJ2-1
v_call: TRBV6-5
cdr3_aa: CASSRTGSSYNEQFF